This T cell receptor beta chain originates from a study of blood T cell repertoires in COVID-19 (dated by TCRdb to 2020 to 2022). Regarding the research as a whole: The collaborator samples originated in the United States, Italy and Spain and spanned the acute and convalescent phases of COVID-19. Subjects who had been exposed to COVID-19, were actively infected with it, or had recovered from it provided the deeply sampled blood TCRbeta repertoires that made up the dataset. Samples came from the ongoing ImmuneRACE study (first 160 participants) plus 1,254 subjects from 6 global collaborators. The repertoires were released in a freely available public database intended as a resource for research on the immune response to SARS-CoV-2. Sample metadata almost always included a de-identified subject ID, COVID-19 status, age in years and sex. Where available, HLA class I and class II types were taken from metadata supplied by the sample provider and were not determined by assay-based typing. The material from the prospective study consisted of cDNA or gDNA derived from T cells, B-cell-depleted T cells, or PBMCs. Broader findings and caveats from the paper: Clinical and demographic metadata were provided uncurated, with the amount varying by source and participant.

Each collaborating institution followed its own protocols to collect whole blood in K2EDTA tubes. For TCRbeta analysis, collaborators shipped samples in one of three forms: frozen whole blood, isolated PBMCs, or DNA extracted from either of those sample types. CDR1 is given as MNHEY and CDR2 as SVGEGT, both from the germline V gene. Cut back by 4 bases and 4 bases, the V and J ends lie 13 bases apart. Including the terminal cysteine and phenylalanine, the CDR3 comprises 14 residues. The retained sequence is limited to the CDR3, 42 bases, with the frame set at the first base. TCRbeta CDR3 regions were amplified from genomic DNA by means of the immunoSEQ Assay, a bias-controlled multiplex PCR. The authors processed their data as follows. Nucleated cell counts per sample were estimated from amplification of reference gene primers within the assay. Sequence reads were collapsed and filtered to measure the absolute abundance of every unique TCRbeta CDR3 rearrangement. For each sample, productive Simpson clonality was calculated as the square root of Simpson's diversity index across productive rearrangements. TCRdb's version of the immuneACCESS table is confined to in-frame rearrangements and falls short of the full clone set. An unresolved V gene accounts for under half of the shortfall where checked; the remainder is of unknown origin. The V and J calls and the clone size are those of that table, but D and trimming were determined from the DNA. Here the sample has 75,000 to 95,000 clones; about 83% occur a single time. 5% to 6% of the sample lies in the top ten.

With regard to this clone: Its antigen has not been determined. Base quality data are lacking; no much larger clone is found one base away.

Sequences were obtained from peripheral blood. The source is a man in his 60s with acute or convalescent COVID-19. This sequence uses TRBV6-2 or TRBV6-3 and TRBJ1-2, with the identity of the D gene unclear. In nucleotides, the sequence is TGTGCCAGCAGTTCATCCGGGAGAACCTATGGCTACACCTTC. Its product reads: CASSSSGRTYGYTF.